This T cell receptor beta chain emerged from a study of blood T cell repertoires in COVID-19. On the study more broadly: From the United States, Italy and Spain came samples of acute and convalescent COVID-19. The analysed material was cDNA or gDNA that came from T cells, B-cell-depleted T cells, or PBMCs.

The CDR3 totals 14 residues. CDR1 and CDR2 (germline): MDHEN, SYDVKM. Trimming took off 1 base at V and 6 bases at J, with 9 bases between the two ends. In the original processing: It was from reference gene primer amplification that nucleated cell counts were estimated. The data were produced by immunoSEQ multiplex PCR, yet TCRdb's version contains in-frame clones alone and is incomplete. The DNA was the basis for D and trimming; V, J and clone size are from that table. This table has approximately 280,000 clones, about 90% appearing once. The origin of this receptor is a woman aged 25-40 years who had recovered from COVID-19. The genes are TRBV28 and TRBJ1-4; D remains unclear. Sequences were obtained from peripheral blood. Here the CDR3 DNA reads TGTGCCAGCAGTTTATCCCAGGCTCATGAAAAACTGTTTTTT. Its translation is CASSLSQAHEKLFF.